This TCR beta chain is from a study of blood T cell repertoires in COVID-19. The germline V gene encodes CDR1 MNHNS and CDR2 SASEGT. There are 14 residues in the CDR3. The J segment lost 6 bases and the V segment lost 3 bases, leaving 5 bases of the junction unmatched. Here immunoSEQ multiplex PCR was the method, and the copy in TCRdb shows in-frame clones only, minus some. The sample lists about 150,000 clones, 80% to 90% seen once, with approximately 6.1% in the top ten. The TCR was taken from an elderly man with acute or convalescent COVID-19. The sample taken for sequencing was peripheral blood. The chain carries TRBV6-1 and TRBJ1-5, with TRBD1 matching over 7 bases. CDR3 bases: TGTGCCAGCAGTGAGCAGGGGGGCGGTCAGCCCCAGCATTTT. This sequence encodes CASSEQGGGQPQHF.